This T cell receptor (beta chain) appears in the sequencing data of a study of cytomegalovirus exposure and HLA in healthy donors. Whole-study findings and limits: What TCR beta sequences reportedly achieved was accurate prediction of HLA-A and HLA-B alleles in most subjects. A later analysis appeared to link common viral pathogens to several of the most significant clusters. Upon later analysis, HLA-associated TCR beta chains proved more clonally expanded than other, equally common chains.

Points on this clone: What it binds is not known. Compared with germline, one end of the junction differs, possibly owing to a read error.

Samples came from healthy bone marrow donors. This CDR3 is 13 amino acids long. Looked up from germline, CDR1 is SSHAT and CDR2 is FNYEAQ (reference sequence). Primers for the PCR totalled 60 Vbeta and 13 Jbeta. TCRdb keeps only in-frame clones here, not all; method: immunoSEQ multiplex PCR. Among over 90,000 clones listed, 60% to 75% were seen once. The sequence was collected from a man aged 55 to 70 in good health and CMV-seronegative. The rearrangement joins TRBV7-7 to TRBJ1-1, with no clear D. Sequences were obtained from PBMCs. The CDR3 spells CASSLELNTEAFF. The CDR3 bases are TGTGCTAGCAGCTTAGAGCTGAACACTGAAGCTTTCTTT.